Presented here are 13 T cell receptor beta chains from one specimen sequenced in a study of blood T cells in healthy people across ages. With a J-beta primer mix and a sample-barcoded 5' primer, a second PCR ran roughly 6 to 11 cycles. Each CDR3 protein gets one entry after TCRdb re-called the 5' RACE reads with MiXCR. The repertoire consists of approximately 850,000 distinct CDR3 sequences, with under 55% occurring once and the leading ten covering under 20%. Sequenced material: blood. The origin of the receptors is a man aged 55 to 70 in good health.

The V gene is TRBV30, the J gene TRBJ2-7; D possibly corresponds to TRBD2 (5 bases). The CDR3 extends over 14 amino acids. CDR1 and CDR2 (germline): GTSNPN, SVGIG (reference sequence). V shed 2 bases and J shed 3 bases, with 14 bases lying between them. The CDR3 DNA reads as TGTGCCTGGAGTTGGAGGAACAGAGTCTACGAGCAGTACTTC. As protein: CAWSWRNRVYEQYF.

The V call is TRBV12-3 or TRBV12-4, the J call TRBJ2-2; 9 positions agree with TRBD2. The V and J ends lost 5 bases and 0 bases, in that order; junction bases with no gene match: 13. The CDR3 spans 19 residues. The CDR3 DNA reads as TGTGCCAGCAGTGACGATTGGCTAGCGGGGCGCGCGAACACCGGGGAGCTGTTTTTT. Encoded protein: CASSDDWLAGRANTGELFF.

The chain links TRBV5-4 to TRBJ2-3, with TRBD1 as a possible D gene (5 bases). The CDR3 loop spans 17 amino acids. The V and J ends lost 3 bases and 0 bases respectively, with 17 bases between them. Germline V gene sequence: CDR1 SGHNT, CDR2 YYREEE (reference sequence). CDR3 residues: CASSSLDLGASTDTQYF. DNA of the CDR3: TGTGCCAGCAGCTCCCTTGACTTAGGGGCTAGCACAGATACGCAGTATTTT.

The chain links TRBV5-1 to TRBJ1-1; no reliable D call. Germline V CDR1 and CDR2: SGHRS, YFSETQ. This CDR3 has 14 residues. Trimming pared 0 bases from V and 6 bases from J, leaving 12 bases between. The DNA of the CDR3 is TGCGCCAGCAGCTTGGAGGGCATAAAGTCTGAAGCTTTCTTT. Translated: CASSLEGIKSEAFF.

Turning to this clonotype: A junction boundary mismatches the germline segment, possibly from a read error. V gene TRBV14 combines with J gene TRBJ1-2; 7 bases match TRBD1. Germline V gene lookup returns CDR1 SGHDN and CDR2 FVKESK. The CDR3 spans 14 residues. CDR3 amino acids: CAGSQDAGGYGYTF. The CDR3 region has the DNA TGTGCCGGCAGCCAAGATGCAGGGGGCTATGGCTACACCTTC.

The chain employs TRBV4-1 and TRBJ2-7, with 7 bases aligning to TRBD1. CDR3 length equals 16 residues. The J segment lost 6 bases and the V segment lost 4 bases, leaving 15 bases of the junction unmatched. Germline assignment: CDR1 MGHRA and CDR2 YSYEKL. The CDR3 sequence is CASSRARTGVPFEQYF. The DNA for the CDR3 is TGCGCCAGCAGCCGAGCCCGAACAGGGGTTCCATTCGAGCAGTACTTC.

This chain links TRBV30 with TRBJ2-5, with TRBD2 as a possible D gene (5 bases). The V and J ends lost 0 bases and 10 bases respectively, with 15 bases between them. This CDR3 spans 13 amino acids. Germline lookup yields CDR1 GTSNPN and CDR2 SVGIG (reference sequence). CDR3 coding DNA: TGTGCCTGGAGTGTAGGTAACGGCCGGGACCAGTACTTC. This codes for CAWSVGNGRDQYF.

This clonotype was counted a few times. The J gene is TRBJ2-2, the V gene TRBV25-1; the D is unclear. The germline V and J ends were trimmed by 1 base and 1 base, with 7 bases remaining between them. The CDR3 loop spans 15 amino acids. Germline loops: CDR1 MGHDK, CDR2 SYGVNS. The CDR3 DNA is TGTGCCAGCAGTGAATCTGGGAAGAACACCGGGGAGCTGTTTTTT. It translates to CASSESGKNTGELFF.

This chain joins TRBV5-1 and TRBJ2-5; D is uncertain. V lost 1 base and J 0 bases, leaving 10 bases between the germline ends. Germline assignment: CDR1 SGHRS and CDR2 YFSETQ. CDR3 size: 15 residues. The CDR3 sequence is CASSLNGQDQETQYF. In DNA, the CDR3 is TGCGCCAGCAGCTTGAACGGGCAGGACCAAGAGACCCAGTACTTC.

In this sample, this clonotype turned up a few times. This chain connects TRBV12-3 or TRBV12-4 to TRBJ2-3; D is perhaps TRBD1 or TRBD2 (5 bases each). The CDR3 length is 14 residues. Deletions cut 6 bases from V and 9 bases from J, with 19 bases between. CDR3 loop: CASRAGLGVRTQYF. The CDR3 nucleotides read TGTGCCAGCAGGGCCGGGCTGGGGGTCCGGACGCAGTATTTT.

The CDR3 DNA reads as TGTGCCAGCAGTAGGACGGGGGGGCCACTATACGAGCAGTACTTC. Protein: CASSRTGGPLYEQYF. The rearrangement joins TRBV7-2 to TRBJ2-7, with 8 positions matching TRBD2. The CDR3 length is 15 residues. Germline-derived CDR1 and CDR2 are SGHTA and FQGNSA. Trimming at V came to 6 bases and at J to 4 bases, leaving 11 bases not matched to a gene.

This clonotype appeared a few times. V is TRBV28 and J is TRBJ1-2, with D possibly being TRBD1 (6 bases). Germline CDR1 is MDHEN and CDR2 is SYDVKM. With 4 bases removed from V and 6 bases from J, the gap between germline ends came to 15 bases. CDR3 length: 14 amino acids. CDR3 protein: CASSSPLYRDGYTF. CDR3 DNA: TGTGCCAGCAGTTCACCCCTCTACAGGGATGGCTACACCTTC.

This clonotype occurred a few times. V and J are TRBV19 and TRBJ1-1; D uncertain. Germline assignment: CDR1 LNHDA and CDR2 SQIVND (reference sequence). V was cut by 5 bases and J by 1 base, with 11 bases left in between. This CDR3 contains 14 residues. In nucleotides, the CDR3 is TGTGCCAGTAGTGCCCAAGGCGGGAACACTGAAGCTTTCTTT. Translated: CASSAQGGNTEAFF. The entire variable domain, with the rest obtained from reference TRBV19 and TRBJ1-1, is as follows: DGGITQSPKYLFRKEGQNVTLSCEQNLNHDAMYWYRQDPGQGLRLIYYSQIVNDFQKGDIAEGYSVSREKKESFPLTVTSAQKNPTAFYLCASSAQGGNTEAFFGQGTRLTVV.